This TCR beta chain came from a study of blood T cells in healthy people across ages. Primed by a sample-barcoded 5' primer and a J-beta primer mix, a second PCR proceeded for about 7 to 11 cycles. Via MiXCR, TCRdb re-called the 5' RACE reads, giving one row per CDR3 protein. The sample records 750,000 to 950,000 distinct CDR3 sequences, 20% to 30% being singletons. With respect to this clonotype: The antigen remains unidentified.

For every donor, a draw yielded ten milliliters of peripheral blood. Broader study findings: Older age coincided with a roughly linear decline in TCR beta diversity per million T cells. PBMCs were not sorted, which prevented a conclusive comparison of naive versus antigen-experienced cells.

The data also belong to a second study, concerning T cells of mothers and their children. That paper states: Addition of sample barcodes and 2-4 random nucleotides occurred through the M1S primer of the second PCR.

The origin of this receptor is a boy between 10 and 17 years old in good health. The specimen was blood.

The CDR3 DNA follows: TGTGCCAGCAGCCAAGAAGGGCTGAGAGGCTACACCTTC. Amino acid sequence: CASSQEGLRGYTF. The chain combines TRBV4-2 with TRBJ1-2, with unresolved D. The germline V gene encodes CDR1 LGHNA and CDR2 YNFKEQ. CDR3 size: 13 residues. V was trimmed by 0 bases and J by 8 bases, leaving 10 bases between them.